A single sample is the source of the 32 T cell receptor beta chains below, sequenced in a study of CXCR3-negative and CXCR3-positive naive CD8 T cells. Libraries of TRB cDNA were made by 5' RACE and carried UMIs. Using the 5' RACE reads, TCRdb records one entry per CDR3 protein without DNA. This table lists some 54,000 distinct CDR3 sequences. General study findings and limits: CXCR3-expressing naive cells carried TRB CDR3s more hydrophobic than those of CXCR3-negative naive cells.

Their cognate antigens are unknown. The sequenced sample was naive CXCR3+ CD8+ T cells from blood. Subset here: CD45RO-CCR7+CD27+CD95- naive CD8+ T cells expressing CXCR3 (TNR3+). Every receptor here comes from a human donor in good health. Some clones in this sample may be carry-over from other donors' samples.

J is TRBJ2-3 and V is TRBV12-3 or TRBV12-4; TCRdb proposes TRBD1, but this gene call is untestable without DNA. The CDR3 has 15 amino acids. The CDR3 sequence is CASSLNPGSADTQYF.

The chain has TRBV7-9 and TRBJ1-1; TCRdb names TRBD1, which stays unverified in the absence of DNA. The CDR3 sequence is 15 residues long. CDR1 and CDR2 from the germline V gene are SEHNR and FQNEAQ (reference sequence). The CDR3 spells CASSLFKGGNTEAFF.

This CDR3 is CSAPGGISVTNEKLFF. The chain uses TRBV20-1 and TRBJ1-4; TCRdb gives TRBD1 as the D gene, but with no DNA this cannot be confirmed. CDR1 is DFQATT, CDR2 SNEGSKA, per germline (reference sequence). The CDR3 runs 16 residues.

The chain recombines TRBV7-9 with TRBJ2-2. CDR3 length: 15 amino acids. The germline V gene encodes CDR1 SEHNR and CDR2 FQNEAQ (reference sequence). The CDR3 loop is CASTPYFDTTGELFF.

This rearrangement joins TRBV6-5 to TRBJ2-2; no DNA is available, so the TRBD1 call from TCRdb remains unchecked. The CDR3 is made up of 16 amino acids. Germline V lookup: CDR1 MNHEY, CDR2 SVGAGI. CDR3: CASSYSPGTATGELFF.

J is TRBJ1-3 and V is TRBV7-6. Germline values: CDR1 SGHVS, CDR2 FNYEAQ. The CDR3 is 15 amino acids. The CDR3: CAGSSGASSGNTIYF.

This chain uses TRBV7-6 with TRBJ2-2; the D call from TCRdb, TRBD1, cannot be confirmed without DNA. CDR3 length: 18 residues. Germline-derived CDR1 and CDR2 are SGHVS and FNYEAQ. CDR3 amino acids: CASSLVATGGRDTGELFF. Using reference TRBV7-6 and TRBJ2-2 for the parts outside the CDR3, the full variable domain is GAGVSQSPRYKVTKRGQDVALRCDPISGHVSLYWYRQALGQGPEFLTYFNYEAQQDKSGLPNDRFSAERPEGSISTLTIQRTEQRDSAMYRCASSLVATGGRDTGELFFGEGSRLTVL.

This chain joins TRBV5-4 and TRBJ2-3; there is no DNA to check the TCRdb D call of TRBD2. The CDR3 runs to 18 residues. Germline assignment: CDR1 SGHNT and CDR2 YYREEE (reference sequence). The CDR3 loop reads CASSLLVMTSGGTDTQYF.

The chain links TRBV29-1 to TRBJ2-5; lacking DNA, the TRBD2 call made by TCRdb goes unchecked. This CDR3 region has 13 residues. Germline CDR1 SQVTM, CDR2 ANQGSEA. The CDR3 protein is CSVESSGQETQYF.

V usage is TRBV3-1 and J usage is TRBJ2-3. Germline CDR1 reads LGHDT; CDR2 reads YNNKEL (reference sequence). This CDR3 region has 15 residues. CDR3 protein: CASSQEETSTDTQYF.

The chain couples TRBV10-3 to TRBJ1-2. The CDR3 totals 13 residues. The germline gives CDR1 ENHRY, CDR2 SYGVKD. The CDR3 sequence is CAISDVANYGYTF.

The chain uses TRBV14 and TRBJ2-2; the TCRdb D gene call, TRBD1, has no DNA to confirm it. In germline, CDR1 is SGHDN, CDR2 FVKESK. CDR3 length: 20 amino acids. CDR3 sequence reads: CASSLFFRTGSFANTGELFF.

CDR3 sequence: CASSVGVVGEAFF. The rearrangement joins TRBV9 to TRBJ1-1. This CDR3 region has 13 residues. Germline V CDR1 and CDR2: SGDLS, YYNGEE.

V is TRBV6-1 and J is TRBJ1-1; TCRdb picks TRBD1, but there is no DNA to check that call. The CDR3 runs 12 residues. Germline CDR1 and CDR2: MNHNS and SASEGT. CDR3 sequence: CATRDIDPEAFF.

The chain has TRBV20-1 and TRBJ2-7; the TCRdb D gene call, TRBD1, has no DNA to confirm it. Germline V gene lookup returns CDR1 DFQATT and CDR2 SNEGSKA (reference sequence). The CDR3 contains 14 residues. The CDR3 loop reads CSASGTGDRYEQYF.

The J gene is TRBJ2-7, the V gene TRBV7-2; TCRdb returns TRBD1, unconfirmable since there is no DNA. The germline gives CDR1 SGHTA, CDR2 FQGNSA. The length of the CDR3 is 15 residues. CDR3 in amino acids: CASSQGTGGWYEQYF.

CDR3 region: CASSQDEGGYGYTF. The chain uses TRBV3-1 and TRBJ1-2; without DNA, the TCRdb call of TRBD1 cannot be checked. The CDR3 loop spans 14 amino acids. CDR1 and CDR2 from the germline V gene are LGHDT and YNNKEL (reference sequence).

The chain is built from TRBV11-2 and TRBJ1-2; TCRdb proposes TRBD1, but this gene call is untestable without DNA. Germline lookup yields CDR1 SGHAT and CDR2 FQNNGV. The CDR3 has 14 amino acids. The CDR3 loop reads CASSLATGQWGYTF.

The V gene is TRBV7-9, the J gene TRBJ2-3; there is no DNA to check the TCRdb D call of TRBD2. The CDR3 has 16 residues. CDR1 SEHNR and CDR2 FQNEAQ come from the germline V gene (reference sequence). CDR3 sequence: CASSQIERDATDTQYF.

The chain combines TRBV28 with TRBJ2-6. CDR1 and CDR2 from the germline V gene are MDHEN and SYDVKM. There are 13 residues in the CDR3. This CDR3 reads CASSFAGANVLTF.

This sequence joins TRBV27 and TRBJ2-7. The CDR3 totals 13 residues. Germline V gene sequence: CDR1 MNHEY, CDR2 SMNVEV (reference sequence). The CDR3: CASSWAGPYEQYF.

The chain combines TRBV7-3 with TRBJ2-7; TCRdb's D call of TRBD2 is untestable without DNA. This CDR3 spans 16 amino acids. The germline CDR1 and CDR2 sequences are SGHTA and FQGTGA. CDR3 region: CASSSGLAGGSYEQYF.

J is TRBJ2-3 and V is TRBV5-4; TCRdb lists TRBD2, though no DNA is available to test this call. The CDR3 sequence is 15 residues long. Per germline, CDR1 SGHNT and CDR2 YYREEE (reference sequence). CDR3 sequence reads: CASSSGLADTDTQYF.

The chain uses TRBV29-1 and TRBJ2-2. The CDR3 is 11 residues long. The germline V gene encodes CDR1 SQVTM and CDR2 ANQGSEA. The CDR3 loop is CSVDTAGELFF.

The V gene is TRBV9, the J gene TRBJ2-7; TCRdb selects TRBD2, and the lack of DNA leaves this call unchecked. The CDR3 runs 15 residues. Germline V gene sequence: CDR1 SGDLS, CDR2 YYNGEE. This chain's CDR3 is CASSVGAGVGNEQYF.

The gene calls are TRBV6-5 and TRBJ2-1. Germline values: CDR1 MNHEY, CDR2 SVGAGI. The CDR3 is 11 amino acids. This CDR3 is CATNWGTEQFF.

V gene TRBV12-3 or TRBV12-4 combines with J gene TRBJ1-1; TCRdb returns TRBD1, unconfirmable since there is no DNA. The CDR3 totals 15 residues. CDR3 amino acids: CASSLEGDLYTEAFF.

This CDR3 is CASSDGQGADTQYF. V usage is TRBV6-4 and J usage is TRBJ2-3; the D call of TRBD1 rests on TCRdb alone, since no DNA is present to check it. The CDR3 contains 14 residues. The germline V gene encodes CDR1 MRHNA and CDR2 SNTAGT.

J is TRBJ1-6 and V is TRBV6-2 or TRBV6-3. Germline V CDR1 and CDR2: MNHEY, SVGEGT. This CDR3 spans 13 amino acids. The CDR3 sequence is CASSYGQNSPLHF.

The CDR3 region is CASSQVDAWDRNTEAFF. The chain is built from TRBV4-2 and TRBJ1-1; TCRdb lists TRBD1, though no DNA is available to test this call. Germline loops: CDR1 LGHNA, CDR2 YNFKEQ. The CDR3 runs to 17 residues.

The rearrangement joins TRBV15 to TRBJ2-1; TCRdb designates TRBD2, a call that cannot be tested without DNA. Germline V gives CDR1 LNHNV, CDR2 YYDKDF (reference sequence). The CDR3 sequence is 18 residues long. CDR3 sequence reads: CATSTGLAGGLSYNEQFF.

V is TRBV11-2 and J is TRBJ1-1. This CDR3 has 12 residues. CDR1 is SGHAT and CDR2 is FQNNGV in the germline V gene. CDR3 in amino acids: CASSPNRMGAFF.